This T cell receptor beta chain was identified in a study of cytomegalovirus exposure and HLA in healthy donors. The CDR3 loop spans 16 amino acids. CDR1 is MNHNY, CDR2 SVGAGI, per germline (reference sequence). V lost 0 bases, J lost 4 bases, and 4 bases stayed unmatched. The PCR ran on 60 Vbeta and 13 Jbeta primers. TCRdb's table, derived via immunoSEQ multiplex PCR, lists solely in-frame clones and lacks some. Of under 250,000 clones detected, about 84% appear once; the ten largest clones hold 1.3%. The chain carries TRBV6-6 and TRBJ1-2, with TRBD1 matching over 11 bases. The sequenced sample was PBMCs. This TCR was sampled from a human donor in good health. The CDR3 sequence: CASSYSDRGRGYGYTF. CDR3 bases: TGTGCCAGCAGTTACTCGGACAGGGGGCGCGGCTATGGCTACACCTTC.